A single sample is the source of the 14 T cell receptor beta chains below, sequenced in a study of cytomegalovirus exposure and HLA in healthy donors. The PCR ran on 60 Vbeta and 13 Jbeta primers. Clones were sequenced by immunoSEQ multiplex PCR, and TCRdb holds only the in-frame ones, with some missing. The data contain about 130,000 clones, 80% to 90% of them singletons. Material for sequencing was PBMCs. The receptors shown here come from a woman under 30 in good health and CMV-seropositive.

The CDR3: CATSSLRGKKNIQYF. The CDR3 DNA follows: TGTGCCACCAGCAGTCTACGGGGGAAGAAAAACATTCAGTACTTC. The V gene is TRBV15, the J gene TRBJ2-4, with D possibly TRBD2 on 6 matching bases. The germline gives CDR1 LNHNV, CDR2 YYDKDF (reference sequence). The V and J ends lost 3 bases and 4 bases respectively, with 13 bases between them. This CDR3 spans 15 amino acids.

This chain uses TRBV18 with TRBJ1-2; no clear D. Trimming removed 6 bases from V and 7 bases from J, with 9 bases in between. Germline V gene sequence: CDR1 KGHSH, CDR2 LQKENI. CDR3 length equals 11 residues. The CDR3 region is CASSPGFGYTF. For the CDR3, the DNA is TGTGCCAGCTCCCCGGGGTTTGGCTACACCTTC.

This chain uses TRBV7-9 with TRBJ2-1, with 10 nucleotides matching TRBD2. Germline CDR1 is SEHNR and CDR2 is FQNEAQ (reference sequence). The V and J ends lost 0 bases and 4 bases, in that order; junction bases with no gene match: 6. The CDR3 is 17 residues long. CDR3 residues: CASSLAPLAGRYNEQFF. The CDR3 DNA reads as TGTGCCAGCAGCTTAGCGCCACTAGCGGGGAGATACAATGAGCAGTTCTTC.

The chain links TRBV9 to TRBJ1-4, with TRBD1 matching over 9 bases. The length of the CDR3 is 16 residues. Losses at the gene ends were 0 bases for V and 8 bases for J; bases not matched to a gene: 8. Germline CDR1 is SGDLS and CDR2 is YYNGEE. CDR3 in amino acids: CASSVARDRADEKLFF. The CDR3 DNA sequence: TGTGCCAGCAGCGTAGCCCGGGACAGGGCCGACGAAAAACTGTTTTTT.

The rearrangement uses TRBV9 and TRBJ1-2; D is perhaps TRBD1 (6 bases). CDR1 is SGDLS, CDR2 YYNGEE, per germline. The V end was cut by 5 bases, the J end by 3 bases, with 11 bases between. The CDR3 runs 13 residues. The CDR3 DNA reads as TGTGCCAGCAGTGGGGGCATAGACTATGGCTACACCTTC. Translating it yields CASSGGIDYGYTF.

As for this clone: This sample includes further DNA sequences coding for the same CDR3. The chain recombines TRBV9 with TRBJ2-3, with 13 bases that match TRBD2. J was trimmed by 0 bases and V by 4 bases; bases with no gene match: 2. Germline V gene sequence: CDR1 SGDLS, CDR2 YYNGEE. This CDR3 is built from 16 residues. Here the CDR3 DNA reads TGTGCCAGCAGCCCACTAGCGGGGGGGAGCACAGATACGCAGTATTTT. It codes for CASSPLAGGSTDTQYF. The full variable domain, in which reference TRBV9 and TRBJ2-3 provide the parts outside the CDR3, is DSGVTQTPKHLITATGQRVTLRCSPRSGDLSVYWYQQSLDQGLQFLIQYYNGEERAKGNILERFSAQQFPDLHSELNLSSLELGDSALYFCASSPLAGGSTDTQYFGPGTRLTVL.

The gene calls are TRBV7-9 and TRBJ1-1; D perhaps matches TRBD1 (6 bases). The V end lost 5 bases, the J end lost 0 bases, and 13 bases lay between the germline ends. The CDR3 is 15 residues long. In germline, CDR1 is SEHNR, CDR2 FQNEAQ (reference sequence). The CDR3 DNA follows: TGTGCCAGCAGCACGTCGACAGGAATGAACACTGAAGCTTTCTTT. Its translation is CASSTSTGMNTEAFF.

The chain has TRBV5-1 and TRBJ2-7; D is undetermined. Per germline, CDR1 SGHRS and CDR2 YFSETQ. V was clipped by 4 bases and J by 5 bases, with 7 bases between them. The CDR3 runs to 11 residues. In DNA form, the CDR3 reads TGCGCCAGCAGCCTGGGCGACGAGCAGTACTTC. It codes for CASSLGDEQYF.

This clone has only a few counts. The chain links TRBV6-5 to TRBJ1-1; D gene unclear. This CDR3 has 12 amino acids. Looked up from germline, CDR1 is MNHEY and CDR2 is SVGAGI. V gave up 4 bases and J gave up 8 bases, with 11 bases separating them. The CDR3 sequence is CASSSSGAEAFF. The CDR3 bases are TGTGCCAGCAGTTCCTCGGGAGCCGAAGCTTTCTTT.

V usage is TRBV7-8 and J usage is TRBJ2-1, with 8 bases lining up with TRBD1. CDR1 is SGHVS, CDR2 FQNEAQ, per germline. The CDR3 loop spans 15 amino acids. V dropped 3 bases and J dropped 8; count of bases not matched to a gene: 9. The CDR3 nucleotides read TGTGCCAGCAGCTTTCAGGGGGCGAACGGGGATGAGCAGTTCTTC. As protein: CASSFQGANGDEQFF. The whole variable domain, remainder taken from reference TRBV7-8 and TRBJ2-1, is GAGVSQSPRYKVAKRGQDVALRCDPISGHVSLFWYQQALGQGPEFLTYFQNEAQLDKSGLPSDRFFAERPEGSVSTLKIQRTQQEDSAVYLCASSFQGANGDEQFFGPGTRLTVL.

The J gene is TRBJ2-5, the V gene TRBV10-3; D is possibly TRBD1 (6 bases). The germline CDR1 and CDR2 sequences are ENHRY and SYGVKD. The ends were cut back, 1 base at V and 4 bases at J, with 13 bases in the middle. CDR3 length: 15 residues. This chain's CDR3 is CAISEYEGVRETQYF. Written as DNA, the CDR3 is TGTGCCATCAGTGAGTACGAGGGGGTGAGAGAGACCCAGTACTTC.

The rearrangement joins TRBV28 to TRBJ1-3; 10 bases are a match to TRBD1. The CDR3 is made up of 14 amino acids. The J segment lost 10 bases and the V segment lost 3 bases, leaving 6 bases of the junction unmatched. Germline CDR1 reads MDHEN; CDR2 reads SYDVKM. This CDR3 is CASSFGDRGRTIYF. DNA of the CDR3: TGTGCCAGCAGTTTTGGGGACAGGGGTAGGACCATATATTTT. Full variable domain (rest looked up from reference TRBV28 and TRBJ1-3): DVKVTQSSRYLVKRTGEKVFLECVQDMDHENMFWYRQDPGLGLRLIYFSYDVKMKEKGDIPEGYSVSREKKERFSLILESASTNQTSMYLCASSFGDRGRTIYFGEGSWLTVV.

A note on this clone: The same CDR3 is also encoded by other DNA sequences in this sample. This sequence joins TRBV5-1 and TRBJ2-1; maybe TRBD1 (6 bases). V was trimmed by 2 bases and J by 3 bases, leaving 12 bases between them. The CDR3 totals 15 residues. Germline V gene sequence: CDR1 SGHRS, CDR2 YFSETQ. The CDR3 DNA follows: TGCGCCAGCAGCTTATCAGGGGAGCTCTACAATGAGCAGTTCTTC. Its translation: CASSLSGELYNEQFF.

The CDR3 here is CASSPSGSYNEQFF. CDR3 nucleotides: TGTGCCAGTAGTCCCTCGGGTTCCTACAATGAGCAGTTCTTC. The V gene is TRBV19, the J gene TRBJ2-1; D gene unclear. Looked up from germline, CDR1 is LNHDA and CDR2 is SQIVND (reference sequence). Trimming took off 5 bases at V and 1 base at J, with 9 bases between the two ends. The CDR3 length is 14 residues.